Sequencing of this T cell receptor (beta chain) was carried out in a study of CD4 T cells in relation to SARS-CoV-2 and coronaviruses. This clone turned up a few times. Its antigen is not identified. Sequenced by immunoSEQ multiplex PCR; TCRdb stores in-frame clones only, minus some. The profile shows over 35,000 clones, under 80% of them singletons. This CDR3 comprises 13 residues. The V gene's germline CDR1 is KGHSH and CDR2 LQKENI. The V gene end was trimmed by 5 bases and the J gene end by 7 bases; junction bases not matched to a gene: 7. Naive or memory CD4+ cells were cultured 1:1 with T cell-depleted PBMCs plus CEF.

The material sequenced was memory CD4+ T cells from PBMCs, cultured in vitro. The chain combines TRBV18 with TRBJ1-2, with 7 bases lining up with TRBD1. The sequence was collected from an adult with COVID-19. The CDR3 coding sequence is TGTGCCAGCTCAGCTGACAGGGTCGGTGGCTACACCTTC. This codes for CASSADRVGGYTF.